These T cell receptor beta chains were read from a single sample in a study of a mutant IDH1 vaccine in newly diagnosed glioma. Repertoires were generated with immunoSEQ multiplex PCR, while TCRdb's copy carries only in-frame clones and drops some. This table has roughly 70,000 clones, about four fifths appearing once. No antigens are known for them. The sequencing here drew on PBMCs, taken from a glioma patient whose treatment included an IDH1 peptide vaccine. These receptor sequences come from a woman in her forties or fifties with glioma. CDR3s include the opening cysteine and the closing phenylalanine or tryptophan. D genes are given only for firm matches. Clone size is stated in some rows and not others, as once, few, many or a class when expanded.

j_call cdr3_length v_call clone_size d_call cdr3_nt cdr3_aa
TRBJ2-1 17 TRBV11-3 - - TGTGCCAGCAGCTTAGTTATCTCACTCAACTCCTACAATGAGCAGTTCTTC CASSLVISLNSYNEQFF
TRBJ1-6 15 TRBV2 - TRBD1 TGTGCCAGCAGGAGGGAAGGGACAGGGGATTCACCCCTCCACTTT CASRREGTGDSPLHF
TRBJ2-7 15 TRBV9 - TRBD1 TGTGCCAGCAGCGAAGGACAGGGTCCCCACTACGAGCAGTACTTC CASSEGQGPHYEQYF
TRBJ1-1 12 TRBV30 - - TGTGCCTGGAGCCGGGGGACCGCTGAAGCTTTCTTT CAWSRGTAEAFF
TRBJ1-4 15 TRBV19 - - TGTGCCACCCTGGATTTGGGACGGTCTAATGAAAAACTGTTTTTT CATLDLGRSNEKLFF
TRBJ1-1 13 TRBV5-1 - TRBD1 TGCGCCAGCAGACCAGGGGGAACCACTGAAGCTTTCTTT CASRPGGTTEAFF
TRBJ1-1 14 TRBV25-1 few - TGTGCCAGCAGTGAATTAGGGGGAATCACTGAAGCTTTCTTT CASSELGGITEAFF
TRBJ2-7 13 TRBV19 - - TGTGCCAGTAGTATGGTGGGATCCTACGAGCAGTACTTC CASSMVGSYEQYF
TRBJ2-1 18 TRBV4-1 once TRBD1 TGCGCCAGCAGCACGATACCCCGGGACAGGGGTTCGGGCAATGAGCAGTTCTTC CASSTIPRDRGSGNEQFF
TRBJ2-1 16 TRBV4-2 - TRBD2 TGTGCCAGCAGCCAAGACCCTAGCGGGGGGGCCAATGAGCAGTTCTTC CASSQDPSGGANEQFF
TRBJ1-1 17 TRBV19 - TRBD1 TGTGCCAGTAGTATAGTCCCCGGGACAGGGGTGAACACTGAAGCTTTCTTT CASSIVPGTGVNTEAFF
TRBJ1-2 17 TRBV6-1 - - TGTGCCAGCAGTGCGGGACACAACTCGAGGGGCAACTATGGCTACACCTTC CASSAGHNSRGNYGYTF
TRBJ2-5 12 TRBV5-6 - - TGTGCCACGGGCGGGACCCGGGAGACCCAGTACTTC CATGGTRETQYF
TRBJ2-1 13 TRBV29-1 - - TGCAGCGTTCGGGACACGTCCTACAATGAGCAGTTCTTC CSVRDTSYNEQFF
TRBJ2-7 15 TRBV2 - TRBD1 TGTGCCAGCAGACACCGGGACAGGGACTCCTACGAGCAGTACTTC CASRHRDRDSYEQYF
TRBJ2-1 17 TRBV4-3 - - TGCGCCAGCAGCCAAGATCCGGGCGGGGAGGCTTACAATGAGCAGTTCTTC CASSQDPGGEAYNEQFF
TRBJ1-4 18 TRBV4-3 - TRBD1 TGCGCCAGCAGCCATTACCCTTTAGCCGGGACAGTAGATGAAAAACTGTTTTTT CASSHYPLAGTVDEKLFF
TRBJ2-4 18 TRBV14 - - TGTGCCAGCAGCCAAGATCTTCAGGGGCCGAGAGCCAAAAACATTCAGTACTTC CASSQDLQGPRAKNIQYF
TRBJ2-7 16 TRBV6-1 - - TGTGCCAGCAGTGAAGCTGATCAAGGTCCATACTACGAGCAGTACTTC CASSEADQGPYYEQYF
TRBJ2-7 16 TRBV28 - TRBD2 TGTGCCAGCACCATAGGAGGCGGGGGTACCTCCTACGAGCAGTACTTC CASTIGGGGTSYEQYF
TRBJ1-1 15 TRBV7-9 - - TGTGCCAGCAGCTCCCTGGGGGGGCTAGGGGATGAAGCTTTCTTT CASSSLGGLGDEAFF
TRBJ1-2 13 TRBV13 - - TGTGCCAGCAGCTTACCAGGGGCCTATGGCTACACCTTC CASSLPGAYGYTF
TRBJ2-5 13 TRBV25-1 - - TGTGCCAGCAGTGAATCCAGCGGAAAGACCCAGTACTTC CASSESSGKTQYF
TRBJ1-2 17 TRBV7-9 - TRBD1 TGTGCCAGCAGCTTAGTACAGGGGGCGCGGGGGCACTATGGCTACACCTTC CASSLVQGARGHYGYTF
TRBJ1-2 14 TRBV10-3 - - TGTGCCATCAGCTCCGACGGGACGTTGTATGGCTACACCTTC CAISSDGTLYGYTF
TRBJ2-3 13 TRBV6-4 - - TGTGCCAGCAGTGACTCGATGCCAGGAACGCAGTATTTT CASSDSMPGTQYF
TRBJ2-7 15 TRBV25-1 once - TGTGCCAGCAGTGAGCAGGGTAAAAAGGAATACGAGCAGTACTTC CASSEQGKKEYEQYF
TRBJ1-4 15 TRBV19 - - TGTGCCAGTCAAATTTACGGGCAGGGTGCTCGGAAACTGTTTTTT CASQIYGQGARKLFF
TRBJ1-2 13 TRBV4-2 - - TGTGCCAGCAGCCAAGAGGCAGGATATGGCTACACCTTC CASSQEAGYGYTF
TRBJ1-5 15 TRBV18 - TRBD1 TGTGCCAGCTCACCACCCCCAGGGGGAGGTCAGCCCCAGCATTTT CASSPPPGGGQPQHF
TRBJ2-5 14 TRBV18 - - TGTGCCAGCTCCCAGGGGAGCCAGGGGGAGACCCAGTACTTC CASSQGSQGETQYF
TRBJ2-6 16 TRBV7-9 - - TGTGCCAGCAGCTTAGGGACGCTCGGGGGGGCCAACGTCCTGACTTTC CASSLGTLGGANVLTF
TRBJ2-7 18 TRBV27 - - TGTGCCAGCAGTCCAGGCCCGCATTTGTCCACTCCCAAAGATGCACGGTACTTC CASSPGPHLSTPKDARYF
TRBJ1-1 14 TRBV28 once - TGTGCCAGCAGTCCTTGGGTACGGAACACTGAAGCTTTCTTT CASSPWVRNTEAFF
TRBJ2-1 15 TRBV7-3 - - TGTGCCAGCAGCTTAGGTACGGCCAGGGACTATGAGCAGTTCTTC CASSLGTARDYEQFF
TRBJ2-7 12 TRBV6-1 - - TGTGCCAGCAGTGACCAAAGGGGGGAGCAGTACTTC CASSDQRGEQYF
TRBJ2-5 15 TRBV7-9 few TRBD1 TGTGCCAGCAGCTTCGGACAGGGGGGACAAGAGACCCAGTACTTC CASSFGQGGQETQYF
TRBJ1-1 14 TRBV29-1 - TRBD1 TGCAGCGTTGGGAGGGACAGTGCGAACACTGAAGCTTTCTTT CSVGRDSANTEAFF
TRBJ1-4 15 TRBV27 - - TGTGCCAGCAGTTTGGGAGGGGCCTCTAATGAAAAACTGTTTTTT CASSLGGASNEKLFF
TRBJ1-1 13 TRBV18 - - TGTGCCAGCTCACCCCGACAGGTCACTGAAGCTTTCTTT CASSPRQVTEAFF
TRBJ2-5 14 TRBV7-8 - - TGTGCCAGCAGCCCGGACAGTCGACAAGAGACCCAGTACTTC CASSPDSRQETQYF
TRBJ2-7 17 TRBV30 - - TGTGCCTGGAGTGTATTTAAGGGTGGGTCCAGCTCCTACGAGCAGTACTTC CAWSVFKGGSSSYEQYF
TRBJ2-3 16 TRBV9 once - TGTGCCAGCAGCGTAGATAACAGGCCAAACACAGATACGCAGTATTTT CASSVDNRPNTDTQYF